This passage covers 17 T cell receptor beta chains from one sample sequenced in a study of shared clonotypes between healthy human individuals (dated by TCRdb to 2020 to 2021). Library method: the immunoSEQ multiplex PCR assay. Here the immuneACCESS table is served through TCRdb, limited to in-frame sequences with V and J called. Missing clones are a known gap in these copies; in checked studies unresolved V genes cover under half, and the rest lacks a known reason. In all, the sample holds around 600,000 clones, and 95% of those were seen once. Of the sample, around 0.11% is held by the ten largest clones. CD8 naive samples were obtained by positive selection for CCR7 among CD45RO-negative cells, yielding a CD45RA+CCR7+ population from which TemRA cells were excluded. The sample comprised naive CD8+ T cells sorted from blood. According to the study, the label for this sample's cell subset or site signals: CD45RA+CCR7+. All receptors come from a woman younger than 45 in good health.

This chain's CDR3 is CASSPWTGQREAFF. The CDR3 coding sequence is TGCGCCAGCAGCCCGTGGACAGGCCAAAGGGAAGCTTTCTTT. This rearrangement joins TRBV5-1 to TRBJ1-1, with TRBD1 matching 7 bases. J lost 8 bases, V lost 4 bases, and 11 bases had no gene match. Germline V gene lookup returns CDR1 SGHRS and CDR2 YFSETQ. CDR3 length: 14 residues.

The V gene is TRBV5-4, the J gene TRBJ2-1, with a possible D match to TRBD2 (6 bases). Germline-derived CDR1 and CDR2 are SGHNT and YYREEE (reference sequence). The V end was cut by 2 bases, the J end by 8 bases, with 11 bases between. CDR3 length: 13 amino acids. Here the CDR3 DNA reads TGTGCCAGCAGCTTACCTAGCGAGGATGAGCAGTTCTTC. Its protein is CASSLPSEDEQFF.

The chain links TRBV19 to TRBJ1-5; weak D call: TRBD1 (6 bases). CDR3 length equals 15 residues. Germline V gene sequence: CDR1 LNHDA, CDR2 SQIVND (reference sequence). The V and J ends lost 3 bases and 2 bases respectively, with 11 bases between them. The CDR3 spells CASSMLGARNQPQHF. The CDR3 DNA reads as TGTGCCAGTAGTATGCTGGGGGCCCGCAATCAGCCCCAGCATTTT.

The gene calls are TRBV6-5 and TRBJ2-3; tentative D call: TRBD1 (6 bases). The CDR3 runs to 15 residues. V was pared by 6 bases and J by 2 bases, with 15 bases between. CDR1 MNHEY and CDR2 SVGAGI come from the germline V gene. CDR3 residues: CASRGLGGSTDTQYF. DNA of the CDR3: TGTGCCAGCAGGGGTTTAGGGGGATCCACAGATACGCAGTATTTT.

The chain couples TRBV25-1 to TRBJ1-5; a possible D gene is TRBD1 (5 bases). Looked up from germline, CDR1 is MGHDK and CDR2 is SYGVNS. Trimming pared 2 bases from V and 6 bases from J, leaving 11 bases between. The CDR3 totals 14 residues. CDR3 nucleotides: TGTGCCAGCAGTGAAGGGGGAATTGGTCAGCCCCAGCATTTT. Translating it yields CASSEGGIGQPQHF.

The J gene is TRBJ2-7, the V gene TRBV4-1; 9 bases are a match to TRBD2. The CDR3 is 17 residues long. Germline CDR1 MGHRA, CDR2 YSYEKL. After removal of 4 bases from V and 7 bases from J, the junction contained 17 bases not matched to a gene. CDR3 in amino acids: CASSPRTSVGVGNEQYF. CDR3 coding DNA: TGCGCCAGCAGCCCACGGACTAGCGTCGGAGTAGGTAATGAGCAGTACTTC.

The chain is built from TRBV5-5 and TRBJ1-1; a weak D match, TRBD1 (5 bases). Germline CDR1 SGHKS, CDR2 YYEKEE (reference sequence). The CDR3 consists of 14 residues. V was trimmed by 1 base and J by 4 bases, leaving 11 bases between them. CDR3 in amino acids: CASSLSSGVTEAFF. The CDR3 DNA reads TGTGCCAGCAGCTTGAGCTCGGGGGTCACTGAAGCTTTCTTT.

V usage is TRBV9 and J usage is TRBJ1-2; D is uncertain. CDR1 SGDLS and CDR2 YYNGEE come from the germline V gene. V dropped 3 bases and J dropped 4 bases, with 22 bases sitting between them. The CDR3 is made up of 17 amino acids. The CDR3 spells CASSAHRKTGSLYGYTF. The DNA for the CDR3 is TGTGCCAGCAGCGCCCATCGCAAAACCGGGAGCCTCTATGGCTACACCTTC.

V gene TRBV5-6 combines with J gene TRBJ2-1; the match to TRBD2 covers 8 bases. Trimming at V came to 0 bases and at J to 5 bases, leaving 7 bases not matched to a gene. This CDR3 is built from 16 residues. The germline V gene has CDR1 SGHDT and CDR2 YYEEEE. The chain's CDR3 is CASSLAVSGKDNEQFF. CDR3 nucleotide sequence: TGTGCCAGCAGCTTGGCCGTTAGCGGGAAGGACAATGAGCAGTTCTTC.

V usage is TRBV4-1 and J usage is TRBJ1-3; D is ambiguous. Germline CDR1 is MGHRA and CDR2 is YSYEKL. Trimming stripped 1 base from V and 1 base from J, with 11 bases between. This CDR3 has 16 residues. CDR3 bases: TGCGCCAGCAGCCAAGTTTTCGGCACTTCTGGAAACACCATATATTTT. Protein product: CASSQVFGTSGNTIYF.

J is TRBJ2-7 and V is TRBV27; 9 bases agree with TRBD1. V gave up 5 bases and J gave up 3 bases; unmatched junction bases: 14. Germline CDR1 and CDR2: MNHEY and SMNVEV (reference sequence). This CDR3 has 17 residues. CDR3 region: CASSKGQGNGFGYEQYF. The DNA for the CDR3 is TGTGCCAGCAGTAAGGGACAGGGTAATGGGTTTGGCTACGAGCAGTACTTC.

The CDR3 nucleotides are TGTGCCAGCAGTGATTTTGGGAGGACTACCTCCTACGAGCAGTACTTC. This encodes CASSDFGRTTSYEQYF. The chain employs TRBV6-1 and TRBJ2-7, with D perhaps matching TRBD2 (6 bases). V lost 3 bases and J 0 bases, leaving 15 bases between the germline ends. This CDR3 comprises 16 residues. From germline, CDR1 is MNHNS and CDR2 SASEGT.

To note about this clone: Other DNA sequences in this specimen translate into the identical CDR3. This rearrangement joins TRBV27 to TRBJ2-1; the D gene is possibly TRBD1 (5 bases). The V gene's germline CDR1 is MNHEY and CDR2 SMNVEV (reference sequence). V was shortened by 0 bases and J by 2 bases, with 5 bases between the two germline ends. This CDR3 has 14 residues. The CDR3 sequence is CASSLSGPYNEQFF. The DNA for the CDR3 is TGTGCCAGCAGTTTATCGGGGCCCTACAATGAGCAGTTCTTC.

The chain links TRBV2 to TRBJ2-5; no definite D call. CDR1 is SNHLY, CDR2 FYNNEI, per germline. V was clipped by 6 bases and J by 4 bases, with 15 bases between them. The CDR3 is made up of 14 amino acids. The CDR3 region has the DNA TGTGCCAGCAGGGGGTTGGGTACGGTAGAGACCCAGTACTTC. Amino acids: CASRGLGTVETQYF.

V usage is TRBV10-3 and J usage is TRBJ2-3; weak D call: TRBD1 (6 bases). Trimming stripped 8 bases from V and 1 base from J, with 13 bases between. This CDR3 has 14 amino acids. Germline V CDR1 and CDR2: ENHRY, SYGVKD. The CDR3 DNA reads TGTGCCATCCAAACAGGGCCGGGCACAGATACGCAGTATTTT. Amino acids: CAIQTGPGTDTQYF.

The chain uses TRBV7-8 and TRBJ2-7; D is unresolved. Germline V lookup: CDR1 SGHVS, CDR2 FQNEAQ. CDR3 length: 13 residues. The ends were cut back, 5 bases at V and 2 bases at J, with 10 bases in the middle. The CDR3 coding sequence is TGTGCCAGCAGCATGGACGGAACCTACGAGCAGTACTTC. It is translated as CASSMDGTYEQYF.

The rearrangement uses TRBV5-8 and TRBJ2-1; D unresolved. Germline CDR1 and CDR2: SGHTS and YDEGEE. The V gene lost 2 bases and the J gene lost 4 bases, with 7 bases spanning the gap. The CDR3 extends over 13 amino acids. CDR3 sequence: CASSFAEYNEQFF. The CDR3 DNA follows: TGTGCCAGCAGCTTCGCGGAATACAATGAGCAGTTCTTC.